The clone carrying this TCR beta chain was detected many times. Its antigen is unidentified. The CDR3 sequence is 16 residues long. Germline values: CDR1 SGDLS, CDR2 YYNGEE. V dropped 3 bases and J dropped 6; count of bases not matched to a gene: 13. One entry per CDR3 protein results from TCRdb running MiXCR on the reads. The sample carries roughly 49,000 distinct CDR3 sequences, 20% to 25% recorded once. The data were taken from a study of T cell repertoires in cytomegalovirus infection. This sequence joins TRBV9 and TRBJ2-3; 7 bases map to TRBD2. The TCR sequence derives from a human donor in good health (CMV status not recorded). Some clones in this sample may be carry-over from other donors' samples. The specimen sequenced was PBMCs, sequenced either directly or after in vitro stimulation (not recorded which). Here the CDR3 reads CASSAGAGDMSDTQYF. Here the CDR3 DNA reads TGTGCCAGCAGCGCCGGGGCGGGAGATATGTCGGATACGCAGTATTTT.